Each of the 9 T cell receptor beta chains below was sequenced from the same sample in a study of radiation and T cells in renal cell carcinoma. Documented time point: blood 2 weeks post-SBRT. Sample treatment: 15 Gy SBRT to primary tumor, nephrectomy 4 weeks later. Profiled with immunoSEQ multiplex PCR; TCRdb holds only in-frame clones, not every one. The sample gives around 130,000 clones, 75% to 90% of which show up once; 1.5% to 2% is in the top ten. This specimen consisted of blood, obtained from a patient whose treatment included radiotherapy and nephrectomy. All receptors come from a woman aged 60-70 years with renal cell carcinoma.

This clone was observed once. The CDR3 reads CASSATRGSYEQYF. The CDR3 DNA reads as TGTGCCAGCAGCGCGACCAGGGGATCCTACGAGCAGTACTTC. This chain links TRBV9 with TRBJ2-7; tentatively, D is TRBD1 (6 bases). Trimming pared 3 bases from V and 1 base from J, leaving 11 bases between. This CDR3 region has 14 residues. Germline V lookup: CDR1 SGDLS, CDR2 YYNGEE.

J is TRBJ1-2 and V is TRBV5-4, with TRBD1 matching over 7 bases. The CDR3 contains 14 residues. Germline CDR1 is SGHNT and CDR2 is YYREEE (reference sequence). After removal of 5 bases from V and 2 bases from J, the junction contained 6 bases not matched to a gene. CDR3 DNA sequence: TGTGCCAGCAGAGTCGGACAGGAGAACTATGGCTACACCTTC. This sequence encodes CASRVGQENYGYTF.

The chain recombines TRBV5-4 with TRBJ2-5, with D possibly matching TRBD2 (6 bases). CDR1 is SGHNT and CDR2 is YYREEE in the germline V gene (reference sequence). The CDR3 runs 14 residues. V lost 0 bases, J lost 3 bases, and 9 bases lay in between. The CDR3 sequence: CASSLALAEETQYF. The CDR3 coding sequence is TGTGCCAGCAGCTTGGCACTAGCCGAAGAGACCCAGTACTTC.

The chain joins TRBV7-2 to TRBJ2-3, with a tentative D call TRBD2 (7 bases). The ends were cut back, 3 bases at V and 4 bases at J, with 11 bases in the middle. The CDR3 is 14 residues long. Germline-derived CDR1 and CDR2 are SGHTA and FQGNSA. CDR3 DNA sequence: TGTGCCAGCAGCTTGTCGGGGGGCCCAGATACGCAGTATTTT. Amino acids: CASSLSGGPDTQYF.

V gene TRBV15 combines with J gene TRBJ2-1; no definite D call. The germline V gene has CDR1 LNHNV and CDR2 YYDKDF (reference sequence). CDR3 length equals 16 residues. The V gene lost 0 bases and the J gene lost 7 bases, with 16 bases spanning the gap. CDR3 region: CATSRDLSGSGNEQFF. The CDR3 coding sequence is TGTGCCACCAGCAGAGATCTCTCCGGTTCTGGGAATGAGCAGTTCTTC.

The J gene is TRBJ2-5, the V gene TRBV11-2; 8 nucleotides agree with TRBD2. Germline V gives CDR1 SGHAT, CDR2 FQNNGV. This CDR3 contains 14 residues. V dropped 5 bases and J dropped 4; count of bases not matched to a gene: 6. CDR3 amino acids: CASSPYTSGETQYF. The CDR3 DNA follows: TGTGCCAGCAGCCCCTACACTAGCGGAGAGACCCAGTACTTC.

The V and J genes are TRBV10-2 and TRBJ2-2, with D uncertain. Germline V CDR1 and CDR2: WSHSY, SAAADI. This CDR3 is 14 amino acids long. V was shortened by 3 bases and J by 4 bases, with 9 bases between the two germline ends. CDR3: CASSDQSVTGELFF. The DNA of the CDR3 is TGCGCCAGCAGTGATCAGTCCGTCACCGGGGAGCTGTTTTTT.

This chain links TRBV19 with TRBJ1-1; possibly TRBD1 for D (6 bases). CDR3 length: 15 residues. V dropped 3 bases and J dropped 0 bases, with 11 bases sitting between them. From germline, CDR1 is LNHDA and CDR2 SQIVND (reference sequence). CDR3 sequence reads: CASSMGGLMNTEAFF. The DNA of the CDR3 is TGTGCCAGTAGTATGGGGGGGCTGATGAACACTGAAGCTTTCTTT. The variable domain in full, with the rest retrieved from reference TRBV19 and TRBJ1-1, is DGGITQSPKYLFRKEGQNVTLSCEQNLNHDAMYWYRQDPGQGLRLIYYSQIVNDFQKGDIAEGYSVSREKKESFPLTVTSAQKNPTAFYLCASSMGGLMNTEAFFGQGTRLTVV.

This clone was picked up a small number of times. The chain is built from TRBV19 and TRBJ1-5, with TRBD1 matching over 7 bases. Germline loops: CDR1 LNHDA, CDR2 SQIVND (reference sequence). This CDR3 comprises 15 residues. Trimming cost V 6 bases and J 5 bases; bases outside gene matches: 10. The CDR3 loop is CASSPEGQYHQPQHF. The CDR3 bases are TGTGCCAGTAGCCCCGAGGGACAGTACCATCAGCCCCAGCATTTT.